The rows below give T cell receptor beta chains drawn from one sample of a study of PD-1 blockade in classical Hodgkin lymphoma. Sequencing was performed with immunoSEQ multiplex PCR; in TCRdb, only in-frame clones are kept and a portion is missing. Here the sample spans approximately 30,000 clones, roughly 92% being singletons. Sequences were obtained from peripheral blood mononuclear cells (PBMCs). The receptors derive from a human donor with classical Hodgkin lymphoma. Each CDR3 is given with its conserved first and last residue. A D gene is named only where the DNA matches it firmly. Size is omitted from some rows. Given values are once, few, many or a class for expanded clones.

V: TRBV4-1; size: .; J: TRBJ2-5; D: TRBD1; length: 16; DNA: TGCGCCAGCAGCCAAGGGACAGGTCAATTCCGAGAGACCCAGTACTTC; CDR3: CASSQGTGQFRETQYF
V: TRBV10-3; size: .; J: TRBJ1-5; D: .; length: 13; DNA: TGTGCCATCAACCGTGATAGCAATCAGCCCCAGCATTTT; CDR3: CAINRDSNQPQHF
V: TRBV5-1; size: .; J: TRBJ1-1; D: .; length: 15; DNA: TGCGCCAGCAGCTTGGAAGCAGGTCGGAACACTGAAGCTTTCTTT; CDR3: CASSLEAGRNTEAFF
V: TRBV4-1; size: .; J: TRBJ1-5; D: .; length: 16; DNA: TGCGCCAGCAGCCAAGATGAACAGAAGAGCAATCAGCCCCAGCATTTT; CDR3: CASSQDEQKSNQPQHF
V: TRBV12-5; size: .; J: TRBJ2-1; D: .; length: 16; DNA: TGTGCTAGTGTAGCGGATTCGGTGGACGGAAGGACTGAGCAGTTCTTC; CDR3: CASVADSVDGRTEQFF
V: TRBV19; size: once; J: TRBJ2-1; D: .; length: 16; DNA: TGTGCCAGTAGTAACCCCCGGGCTCGGGGAAACAATGAGCAGTTCTTC; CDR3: CASSNPRARGNNEQFF
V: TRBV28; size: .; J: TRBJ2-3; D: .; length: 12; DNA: TGTGCCAGCATGCTGGGCACAGATACGCAGTATTTT; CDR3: CASMLGTDTQYF
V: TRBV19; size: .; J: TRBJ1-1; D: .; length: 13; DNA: TGTGCCATTATTAACAGGGTGAACACTGAAGCTTTCTTT; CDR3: CAIINRVNTEAFF
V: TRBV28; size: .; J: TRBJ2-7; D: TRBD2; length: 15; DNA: TGTGCCAGCAGCTCTCTAGCGGGAGTCGTTCCCGAGCAGTACTTC; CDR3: CASSSLAGVVPEQYF
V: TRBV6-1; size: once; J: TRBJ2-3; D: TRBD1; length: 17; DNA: TGTGCCAGCAGTGAAACGACCGGGACAGGGGGCACAGATACGCAGTATTTT; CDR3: CASSETTGTGGTDTQYF
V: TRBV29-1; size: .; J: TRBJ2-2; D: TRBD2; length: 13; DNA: TGCAGCGTTGGAACAGCGGGAGGGGCGGATCTGTTTTTT; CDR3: CSVGTAGGADLFF
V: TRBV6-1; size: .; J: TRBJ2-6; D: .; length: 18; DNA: TGTGCCAGCAGTGATCTTGTGGGGGCCAGCTCTGGGGCCAACGTCCTGACTTTC; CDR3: CASSDLVGASSGANVLTF
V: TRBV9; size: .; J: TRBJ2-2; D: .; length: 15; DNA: TGTGCCAGCAGCGTAAGAATGCGAAACACCGGGGAGCTGTTTTTT; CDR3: CASSVRMRNTGELFF
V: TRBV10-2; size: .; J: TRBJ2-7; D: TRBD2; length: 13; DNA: TGCGCCAGCAGTGAGTCCCTAGCGGTCGAGCAGTACTTC; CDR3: CASSESLAVEQYF
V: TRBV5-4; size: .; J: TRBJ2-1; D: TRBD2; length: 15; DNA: TGTGCCAGCAGCTTTACTAGCGGGAGCTACAATGAGCAGTTCTTC; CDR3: CASSFTSGSYNEQFF
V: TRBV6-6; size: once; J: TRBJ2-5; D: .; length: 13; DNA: TGTGCCAGCAGTTACGGGACACAAGAGACCCAGTACTTC; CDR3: CASSYGTQETQYF
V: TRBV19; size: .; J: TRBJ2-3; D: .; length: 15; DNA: TGTGCCAGTAGTATAGATTCGACAGGCACAGATACGCAGTATTTT; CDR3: CASSIDSTGTDTQYF
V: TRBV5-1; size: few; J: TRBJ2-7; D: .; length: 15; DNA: TGCGCCAGCAGCTTGCAGGGGACTTCAACCTACGAGCAGTACTTC; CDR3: CASSLQGTSTYEQYF
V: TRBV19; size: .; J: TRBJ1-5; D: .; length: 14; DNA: TGTGCCAGTAGTATAGGACAGCTAAATCAGCCCCAGCATTTT; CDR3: CASSIGQLNQPQHF
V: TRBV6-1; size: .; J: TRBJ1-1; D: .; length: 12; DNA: TGTGCCAGCAGTGAAGGGTGGAGCGAAGCTTTCTTT; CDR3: CASSEGWSEAFF
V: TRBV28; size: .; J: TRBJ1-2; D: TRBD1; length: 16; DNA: TGTGCCCGCAGTTCCCTCAGGACAGGGGGCGGGGGGGGCTACACCTTC; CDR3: CARSSLRTGGGGGYTF
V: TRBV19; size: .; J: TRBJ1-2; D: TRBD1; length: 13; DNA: TGTGCCAGTAGTTCGAGGGGGCTCTATGGCTACACCTTC; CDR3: CASSSRGLYGYTF
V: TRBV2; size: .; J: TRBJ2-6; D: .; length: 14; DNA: TGTGCCAGCAAAAGGGAGACTGGGGCCAACGTCCTGACTTTC; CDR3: CASKRETGANVLTF
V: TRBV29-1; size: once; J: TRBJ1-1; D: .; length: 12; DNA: TGCAGCGTTGCGGAGGGGAACACTGAAGCTTTCTTT; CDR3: CSVAEGNTEAFF
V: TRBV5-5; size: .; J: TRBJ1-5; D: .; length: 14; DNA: TGTGCCAGCAGCTTGGACGGGAGCAATCAGCCCCAGCATTTT; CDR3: CASSLDGSNQPQHF
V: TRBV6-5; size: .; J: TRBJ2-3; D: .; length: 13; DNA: TGTGCCAGCAGAGACCGGGACCGGTGGGTGCAGTATTTT; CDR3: CASRDRDRWVQYF
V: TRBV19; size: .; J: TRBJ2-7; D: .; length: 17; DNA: TGTGCCAGTAGCGGGGCAGACGGCGGGCCGGGATTCGGAGAGCAGTACTTC; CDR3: CASSGADGGPGFGEQYF
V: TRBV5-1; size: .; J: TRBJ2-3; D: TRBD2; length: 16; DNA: TGCGCCAGCAGCCACCGCACTAGCGGGAGGGCAGATACGCAGTATTTT; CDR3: CASSHRTSGRADTQYF
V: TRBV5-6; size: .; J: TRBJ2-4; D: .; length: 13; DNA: TGTGCCAGCAGCTTGTCTTGGGGGGCCACTCAGTACTTC; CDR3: CASSLSWGATQYF
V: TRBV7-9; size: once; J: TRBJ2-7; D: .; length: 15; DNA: TGTGCCAGCAGGTCCACAGGGGGGGACTCCTACGAGCAGTACTTC; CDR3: CASRSTGGDSYEQYF
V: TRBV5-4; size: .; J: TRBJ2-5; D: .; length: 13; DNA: TGTGCCAGCAGCCCTGAGGCATGGGAGACCCAGTACTTC; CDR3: CASSPEAWETQYF
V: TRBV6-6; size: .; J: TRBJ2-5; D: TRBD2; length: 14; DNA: TGTGCCAGCAGAGGACTAGCGGGAGTTGAGACCCAGTACTTC; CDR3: CASRGLAGVETQYF
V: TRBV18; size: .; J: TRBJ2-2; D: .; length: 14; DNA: TGTGCCAGCTCACCGCTCAGGGAGGCCGGGGAGCTGTTTTTT; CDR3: CASSPLREAGELFF
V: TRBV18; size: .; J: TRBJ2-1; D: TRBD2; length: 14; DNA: TGTGCCAGCTCACCTAGCGGGTCCTACAATGAGCAGTTCTTC; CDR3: CASSPSGSYNEQFF
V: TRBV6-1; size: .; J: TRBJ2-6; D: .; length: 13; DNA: TGTGCCAGCAGGATACAGGGGGCCAACGTCCTGACTTTC; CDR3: CASRIQGANVLTF
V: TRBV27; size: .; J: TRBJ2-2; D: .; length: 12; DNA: TGTGCCAGCAGTGTAAGCACCGGGGAGCTGTTTTTT; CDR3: CASSVSTGELFF
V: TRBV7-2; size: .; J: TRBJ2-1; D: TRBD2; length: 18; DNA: TGTGCCAGCAGCTCCGAAGGCAGGGTCGGGACTAGCTCCAATGAGCAGTTCTTC; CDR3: CASSSEGRVGTSSNEQFF
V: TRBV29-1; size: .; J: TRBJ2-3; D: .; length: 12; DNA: TGCAGCGTTGACGGGAGCACAGATACGCAGTATTTT; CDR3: CSVDGSTDTQYF
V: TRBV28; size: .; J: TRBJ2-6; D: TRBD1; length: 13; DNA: TGTGCCAGCAGTCGGGACAGGGTCAACGTCCTGACTTTC; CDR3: CASSRDRVNVLTF
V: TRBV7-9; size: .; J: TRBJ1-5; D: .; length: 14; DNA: TGTGCCAGCAGCTTTGAGGGGCCCAATCAGCCCCAGCATTTT; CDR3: CASSFEGPNQPQHF
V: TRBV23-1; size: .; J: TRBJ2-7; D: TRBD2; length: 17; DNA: TGCGCCAGCAGTCAGAGGACTAGCGGGATTTTTTCCTACGAGCAGTACTTC; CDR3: CASSQRTSGIFSYEQYF
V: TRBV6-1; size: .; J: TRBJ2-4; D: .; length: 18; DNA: TGTGCCAGCAGTGAGGGCAGGATTACCTCACTAGCCAAAAACATTCAGTACTTC; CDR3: CASSEGRITSLAKNIQYF